This T cell receptor (beta chain) was identified during a study of T-cell reconstitution after alpha-beta-depleted transplantation in children. A library of TCRbeta sequences, prepared with unique molecular identifiers, was generated. In TCRdb, the PCR reads were re-called with MiXCR into one record per CDR3 protein. The data hold a few hundred thousand distinct CDR3 sequences, with approximately 41% observed a single time. This clonotype has more than one count but fewer than ten. This TCR came from a girl aged 2-9 years with aplastic anemia, due to receive a stem cell transplant. Sequencing was performed on PBMCs, taken before TCRalphabeta/CD19-depleted stem cell transplant.

The CDR3 region has the DNA TGTGCCATCAGTGAGTCGGGGACTAGCACAGATACGCAGTATTTT. Translated, it gives CAISESGTSTDTQYF. This rearrangement joins TRBV10-3 to TRBJ2-3; the D gene is possibly TRBD2 (6 bases). V dropped 0 bases and J dropped 0 bases, with 7 bases sitting between them. CDR3 length: 15 residues. Germline-derived CDR1 and CDR2 are ENHRY and SYGVKD.